The present entry profiles one T cell receptor beta chain with its context. Some clones are missing from TCRdb's copy, which holds only in-frame ones; the method was immunoSEQ multiplex PCR. The table includes fewer than 300,000 clones, approximately 85% detected once. CDR1 is DFQATT, CDR2 SNEGSKA, per germline (reference sequence). V was shortened by 5 bases and J by 3 bases, with 8 bases between the two germline ends. This CDR3 contains 11 residues. The record originates from a study of blood T cell repertoires in COVID-19. This rearrangement joins TRBV20-1 to TRBJ2-7; D possibly corresponds to TRBD1 (6 bases). The receptor's source is a human donor with COVID-19, enrolled during active disease. The donor label of this sample is uncertain. The sample taken for sequencing was peripheral blood. The CDR3 DNA follows: TGCAGTGCTGGCAGGGGCTACGAGCAGTACTTC. This translates into CSAGRGYEQYF.